One and the same sample provided the 6 T cell receptor beta chains below, sequenced in a study of blood T cells in healthy people across ages (dated by TCRdb to the mid-2010s). Receptor libraries were prepared by 5' RACE. Sequencing used an Illumina HiSeq 2500. The second PCR ran for roughly 6 to 11 cycles and used a J-beta primer mix along with a sample-barcoded 5' primer. TCRdb redid the processing of the public reads, applying fastp at Q25 and MiXCR, and retained in-frame beta chains. Merged by CDR3 protein, the rows form single entries marked with the most common genes and DNA. This sample comprises roughly 1.5 million distinct CDR3 sequences, approximately 43% of them detected only once. The ten largest clones represent about 3.8% of the sample. The sequenced sample consisted of blood. The receptors were gathered from a woman aged 18-35 years in good health.

The chain uses TRBV27 and TRBJ1-5; D is unclear. In germline, CDR1 is MNHEY, CDR2 SMNVEV (reference sequence). The V end was cut by 6 bases, the J end by 4 bases, with 19 bases between. The CDR3 sequence is 16 residues long. This chain's CDR3 is CASRSKGRGDNQPQHF. CDR3 sequence (DNA): TGTGCCAGCAGAAGTAAAGGTCGCGGAGATAATCAGCCCCAGCATTTT.

This clonotype was detected only a few times. This chain connects TRBV7-2 to TRBJ1-5, with D possibly being TRBD1 (5 bases). The CDR3 spans 15 residues. Germline CDR1 is SGHTA and CDR2 is FQGNSA. The V gene lost 5 bases and the J gene lost 3 bases, with 14 bases spanning the gap. CDR3 DNA sequence: TGTGCCAGCAGCCCTCAGGGAGCCCTCAATCAGCCCCAGCATTTT. Translation: CASSPQGALNQPQHF.

In its sample, this clonotype was seen many times. The genes are TRBV12-3 or TRBV12-4 and TRBJ2-5; D is possibly TRBD2 (6 bases). The DNA end lines up better with TRBJ2-7; the J call may be wrong. The CDR3 totals 14 residues. Here the CDR3 DNA reads TGTGCCAGCAGTCACGGGACTGGGTTCTACGAGCAGTACTTC. Its translation is CASSHGTGFYEQYF.

Regarding this clonotype: Since a much larger clone is just one base distant, this may be a read error. V usage is TRBV4-3 and J usage is TRBJ2-1; the D gene is possibly TRBD2 (5 bases). This CDR3 has 15 residues. Germline V CDR1 and CDR2: LGHNA, YSLEER. V was cut by 0 bases and J by 12 bases, with 18 bases left in between. CDR3 coding DNA: TGCGCCAGCAGCCAAGAGATAACTAGGTTCGATGCGCAGTTCTTC. It encodes CASSQEITRFDAQFF.

This clonotype was picked up a small number of times. The J gene is TRBJ2-3, the V gene TRBV20-1, with D perhaps matching TRBD1 or TRBD2 (5 bases each). There are 15 residues in the CDR3. Trimming took 7 bases from V and 3 from J, leaving 20 bases between them. Germline CDR1 is DFQATT and CDR2 is SNEGSKA (reference sequence). The CDR3 is CSVISLGTTTDTQYF. The CDR3 coding sequence is TGCAGTGTTATTTCATTAGGGACGACGACAGATACGCAGTATTTT.

Only a few counts were recorded for this clonotype. The chain couples TRBV12-3 or TRBV12-4 to TRBJ1-2; TRBD1 might be the D (6 bases). CDR3 length equals 15 residues. The ends were cut back, 7 bases at V and 2 bases at J, with 17 bases in the middle. This chain's CDR3 is CASTDPRGGNYGYTF. DNA for the CDR3: TGTGCCAGCACCGACCCCCGTGGGGGCAACTATGGCTACACCTTC.